This is a list of T cell receptor beta chains from one sample in a study of response to subunit inactivated influenza vaccine. TCRdb redid the calling of the RT-PCR reads with MiXCR, one entry per CDR3 protein. The sample consists of some 500,000 distinct CDR3 sequences, about 25% of them appearing once. Sequenced material: CD4+ T cells sorted from PBMCs, taken approximately 5 days after vaccination. Receptor source: a man aged 50-59 years who received an inactivated influenza vaccine. CDR3s include the opening cysteine and the closing phenylalanine or tryptophan. Fields, in order: D gene, clone size, V gene, J gene, CDR3 DNA, CDR3 protein. The D gene is left open where the match is weak. Clone size appears in some rows only: once, few, many, or a class for an expanded clone.

>.|.|TRBV9|TRBJ1-2
TGTGCCAGCAGCCCACCTGGGAATCATGGCTACACCTTC
CASSPPGNHGYTF
>.|few|TRBV28|TRBJ2-6
TGTGCCAGCAGTTTGTCGGGTCCGGGCGTCCTGACTTTC
CASSLSGPGVLTF
>TRBD1|few|TRBV2|TRBJ1-5
TGTGCCAGCAGGGGGGACAGTCAGAATCAGCCCCAGCATTTT
CASRGDSQNQPQHF
>TRBD1|.|TRBV18|TRBJ2-1
TGTGCCAGCGGCCGGGACAGGCTCAATGAGCAGTTCTTC
CASGRDRLNEQFF
>TRBD1|.|TRBV7-8|TRBJ2-2
TGTGCCAGCAACCACAGGGGGCCTACGAACACCGGGGAGCTGTTTTTT
CASNHRGPTNTGELFF
>TRBD2|.|TRBV20-1|TRBJ2-4
TGCAGTGCTAGAATCGCCGGGAATAGCGGGGGGTCAGCCAAAAACATTCAGTACTTC
CSARIAGNSGGSAKNIQYF
>.|.|TRBV10-3|TRBJ2-7
TGTGCCATCAGTGGGACAGGGAGGGACGAGCAGTACTTC
CAISGTGRDEQYF
>.|.|TRBV7-8|TRBJ1-2
TGTGCCAGCAGTGGTTGGGCGGATGGCTACACCTTC
CASSGWADGYTF
>.|few|TRBV25-1|TRBJ2-7
TGTGCCAGCAGTGACTACAGAAACCAGTACTTC
CASSDYRNQYF
>.|few|TRBV5-1|TRBJ2-1
TGCGCCAGCAGAAGACAGGATTACAATGAGCAGTTCTTC
CASRRQDYNEQFF
>TRBD1|.|TRBV2|TRBJ1-5
TGTGCCAGCAGCCCAAGGCGGAAGGGACAGGGAAATCAGCCCCAGCATTTT
CASSPRRKGQGNQPQHF
>TRBD1|few|TRBV7-2|TRBJ2-3
TGTGCCAGCAGCCGAGGGGGCGCCGGCACAGATACGCAGTATTTT
CASSRGGAGTDTQYF
>TRBD1|.|TRBV15|TRBJ2-1
TGTGCCACCAGCCGGGGGACAGGGGTGGAAAATGAGCAGTTCTTC
CATSRGTGVENEQFF
>.|.|TRBV7-2|TRBJ2-1
TGTGCCAGCAGCCCCCAGGGGAGCGGACGGTACAATGAGCAGTTCTTC
CASSPQGSGRYNEQFF
>TRBD1|.|TRBV6-1|TRBJ2-4
TGTGCCAGCAGGGCAGGGACAGACCTAGCCAAAAACATTCAGTACTTC
CASRAGTDLAKNIQYF
>.|few|TRBV12-3/TRBV12-4|TRBJ2-2
TGTGCCAGCAGTTTATCTACCGGGCTATTCACCGGGGAGCTGTTTTTT
CASSLSTGLFTGELFF
>TRBD2|.|TRBV7-3|TRBJ2-2
TGTGCCAGCAGCTTAAACGGGGGACTAGCGGGAGGTTCCGGGGAGCTGTTTTTT
CASSLNGGLAGGSGELFF
>.|few|TRBV20-1|TRBJ2-7
TGCAGTGCTAGAGAGGCAGGGAGTAACTACGAGCAGTACTTC
CSAREAGSNYEQYF
>.|.|TRBV6-1|TRBJ2-7
TGTGCCAGCAGACCCAGCGGGCGGAGCTCCTACGAGCAGTACTTC
CASRPSGRSSYEQYF
>.|few|TRBV7-9|TRBJ2-2
TGTGCCAGCAGCTTGGGCGGTCCGAACACCGGGGAGCTGTTTTTT
CASSLGGPNTGELFF
>TRBD1|few|TRBV9|TRBJ2-7
TGTGCCAGCAGCGTAGGTGGGACAGGTGACGAGCAGTACTTC
CASSVGGTGDEQYF
>TRBD1|.|TRBV4-3|TRBJ1-2
TGCGCCAGCAGCCAAGGCGCCGGACAGGGGAAGTCGAATGGCTACACCTTC
CASSQGAGQGKSNGYTF
>TRBD2|many|TRBV7-2|TRBJ2-3
TGTGCCAGCAGTTTACTAGCGGGAGATACGCAGTATTTT
CASSLLAGDTQYF
>TRBD1|few|TRBV6-1|TRBJ2-2
TGTGCCAGCAGTGGGCCGGGACAGAAGACCGGGGAGCTGTTTTTT
CASSGPGQKTGELFF
>TRBD2|.|TRBV4-3|TRBJ2-3
TGCGCCAGCAGCCAAGAAGCTGGCGGGGGGGCTTTAGATACGCAGTATTTT
CASSQEAGGGALDTQYF
>.|few|TRBV20-1|TRBJ1-5
TGCAGTGCTGCGGTGCGGAATCAGCCCCAGCATTTT
CSAAVRNQPQHF
>.|few|TRBV18|TRBJ1-5
TGTGCCAGCTCACTAAAACCGAATCAGCCCCAGCATTTT
CASSLKPNQPQHF
>TRBD1|many|TRBV5-1|TRBJ2-7
TGCGCCAGCAGCCCGGGACGGACAGGGGCCTACGAGCAGTACTTC
CASSPGRTGAYEQYF
>.|.|TRBV7-2|TRBJ2-3
TGTGCCAGCAGCTTAGGCCCGGGACGCCCAGATACGCAGTATTTT
CASSLGPGRPDTQYF
>.|many|TRBV20-1|TRBJ1-2
TGCAGTGCTAGAGTCCAGGGTTGGGGCTACACCTTC
CSARVQGWGYTF
>.|.|TRBV7-3|TRBJ2-3
TGTGCCAGCAGCTCCCAGATCGCAGATACGCAGTATTTT
CASSSQIADTQYF
>.|.|TRBV7-2|TRBJ1-1
TGTGCCAGCAGCCAGACCCAGGGGACTGAAGCTTTCTTT
CASSQTQGTEAFF
>.|.|TRBV12-3/TRBV12-4|TRBJ2-6
TGTGCCAGCAGTTTCAGCAACTCTGGGGCCAACGTCCTGACTTTC
CASSFSNSGANVLTF
>.|many|TRBV11-2|TRBJ1-5
TGTGCCAGCAGCTTAGATCCCCTCCAGCCCCAGCATTTT
CASSLDPLQPQHF
>TRBD1|few|TRBV5-1|TRBJ1-5
TGCGCCAGCAGCAATGGACAGGGAGGACAGCCCCAGCATTTT
CASSNGQGGQPQHF
>.|few|TRBV29-1|TRBJ2-2
TGCAGCGTCGGGGTTACAGGGACCGGGGAGCTGTTTTTT
CSVGVTGTGELFF
>TRBD1|few|TRBV5-1|TRBJ2-5
TGCGCCAGCAGCAGCTCGGGGTCCGGGACAGTCCAAGAGACCCAGTACTTC
CASSSSGSGTVQETQYF
>TRBD1|many|TRBV6-5|TRBJ2-1
TGTGCCAGCAGTTATAGGACAGGGGCGTACAATGAGCAGTTCTTC
CASSYRTGAYNEQFF
>.|few|TRBV7-2|TRBJ2-2
TGTGCCAGCAGCTTATCATACGGCACCGGGGAGCTGTTTTTT
CASSLSYGTGELFF
>.|few|TRBV6-6|TRBJ2-6
TGTGCCGGGAAAAGTTCTGGGGCCAACGTCCTGACTTTC
CAGKSSGANVLTF
>.|.|TRBV6-2/TRBV6-3|TRBJ1-5
TGTGCCAGCAATTTGGGACGCTCGAGGTGGGGTCAGCCCCAGCATTTT
CASNLGRSRWGQPQHF